The present T cell receptor (beta chain) was sequenced within a study of CD8 T cells in Susac syndrome. In this sample, this clonotype turned up a few times. CD8+ and CD4+ T cells taken from blood had their TCR beta sequenced. The multiple sclerosis controls were treatment-naive patients affected by stable or active relapsing-remitting disease. While CD8+ and CD4+ T cells were isolated negatively, TEMRA cells were enriched by FACS. The authors reverse transcribed roughly 0.5 to 1 ug RNA with random hexamers. Multiplex immunoSEQ PCR targeted 54 Vbeta and 13 Jbeta TCR beta segments. MiXCR was run by TCRdb on the immunoSEQ multiplex PCR reads, yielding one entry per CDR3 protein. The table has fewer than 350,000 distinct CDR3 sequences, 65% to 90% seen once. The clonotype originates from a human donor with multiple sclerosis. Sequencing used CD8+ T cells from PBMCs.

The CDR3 sequence is CASSLRGRTEAFF. CDR3 in DNA: TGTGCCAGCAGTTTAAGGGGGAGGACTGAAGCTTTCTTT. V and J are TRBV6-5 and TRBJ1-1, with a tentative D call TRBD1 (6 bases). The germline V gene has CDR1 MNHEY and CDR2 SVGAGI. The CDR3 has 13 amino acids. The ends were cut back, 4 bases at V and 5 bases at J, with 11 bases in the middle.